Ten or more counts support the clone carrying this TCR beta chain. This record belongs to a study of regulatory T cells in long-lasting Graves disease. With iRepertoire HTBI primers and Arm-PCR of CDR3 regions, TCR beta libraries were built. Each CDR3 protein is one row after TCRdb ran MiXCR on the multiplex PCR reads. The table includes some 560,000 distinct CDR3 sequences, roughly a sixth detected once. The V end was cut by 7 bases, the J end by 0 bases, with 16 bases between. Per germline, CDR1 MNHNS and CDR2 SASEGT. The CDR3 loop spans 16 amino acids. Described time point: newly diagnosed GD, antithyroid drugs for less than 3 months. PBMC-derived RNA was used for the TCR library. The same sample was also studied in work on T cells in Graves' hyperthyroidism and ophthalmopathy.

Here the sequenced sample was peripheral blood mononuclear cells (PBMCs), taken at new diagnosis, from a patient treated with antithyroid drugs. The chain combines TRBV6-1 with TRBJ1-5, with unresolved D. This sequence was found in a woman aged 35 to 60 with Graves disease. CDR3: CASMAGNFYSNQPQHF. The CDR3 coding sequence is TGTGCCAGCATGGCAGGAAACTTTTATAGCAATCAGCCCCAGCATTTT.